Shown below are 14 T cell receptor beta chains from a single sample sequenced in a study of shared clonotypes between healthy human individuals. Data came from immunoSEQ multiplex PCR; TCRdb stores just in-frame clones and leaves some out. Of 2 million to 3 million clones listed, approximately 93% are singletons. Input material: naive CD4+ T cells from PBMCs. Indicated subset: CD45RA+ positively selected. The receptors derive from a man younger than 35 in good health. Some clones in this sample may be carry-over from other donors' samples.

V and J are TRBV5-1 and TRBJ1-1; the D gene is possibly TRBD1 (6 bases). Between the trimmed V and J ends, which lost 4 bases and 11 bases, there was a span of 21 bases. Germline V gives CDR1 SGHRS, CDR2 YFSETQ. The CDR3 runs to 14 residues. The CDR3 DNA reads TGCGCCAGCAGCGACACCTCAGGGGCCCAAAAGGCTTTCTTT. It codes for CASSDTSGAQKAFF. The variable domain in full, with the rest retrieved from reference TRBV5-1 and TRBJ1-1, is KAGVTQTPRYLIKTRGQQVTLSCSPISGHRSVSWYQQTPGQGLQFLFEYFSETQRNKGNFPGRFSGRQFSNSRSEMNVSTLELGDSALYLCASSDTSGAQKAFFGQGTRLTVV.

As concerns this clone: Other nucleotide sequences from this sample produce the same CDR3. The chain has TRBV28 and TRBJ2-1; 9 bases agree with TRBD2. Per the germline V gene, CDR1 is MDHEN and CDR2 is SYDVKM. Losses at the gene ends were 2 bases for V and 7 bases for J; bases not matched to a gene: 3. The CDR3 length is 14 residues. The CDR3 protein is CASSLAGGPNEQFF. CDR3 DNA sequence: TGTGCCAGCAGTTTAGCGGGAGGGCCAAATGAGCAGTTCTTC.

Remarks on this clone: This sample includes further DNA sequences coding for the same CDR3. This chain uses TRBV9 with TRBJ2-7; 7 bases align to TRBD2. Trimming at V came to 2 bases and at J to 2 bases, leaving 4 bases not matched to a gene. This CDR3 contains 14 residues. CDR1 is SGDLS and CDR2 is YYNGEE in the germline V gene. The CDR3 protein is CASSVSSGTYEQYF. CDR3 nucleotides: TGTGCCAGCAGCGTGTCTAGCGGAACCTACGAGCAGTACTTC.

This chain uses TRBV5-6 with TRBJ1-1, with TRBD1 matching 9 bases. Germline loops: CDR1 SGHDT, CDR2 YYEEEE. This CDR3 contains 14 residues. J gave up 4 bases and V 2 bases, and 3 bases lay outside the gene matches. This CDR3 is CASSFNRGRTEAFF. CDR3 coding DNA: TGTGCCAGCAGCTTCAACAGGGGGCGCACTGAAGCTTTCTTT.

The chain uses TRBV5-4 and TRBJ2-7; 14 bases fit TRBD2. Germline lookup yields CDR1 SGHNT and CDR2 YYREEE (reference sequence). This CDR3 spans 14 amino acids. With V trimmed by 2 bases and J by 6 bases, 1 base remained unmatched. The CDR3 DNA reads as TGTGCCAGCAGCTTTGGGACTAGCGGGAGCGAGCAGTACTTC. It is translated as CASSFGTSGSEQYF.

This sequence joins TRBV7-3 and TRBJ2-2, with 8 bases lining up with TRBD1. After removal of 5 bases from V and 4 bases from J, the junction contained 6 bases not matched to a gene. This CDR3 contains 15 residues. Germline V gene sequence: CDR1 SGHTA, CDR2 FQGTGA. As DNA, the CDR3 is TGTGCCAGCAGCCTCCAGGGGGCTGTCACCGGGGAGCTGTTTTTT. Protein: CASSLQGAVTGELFF.

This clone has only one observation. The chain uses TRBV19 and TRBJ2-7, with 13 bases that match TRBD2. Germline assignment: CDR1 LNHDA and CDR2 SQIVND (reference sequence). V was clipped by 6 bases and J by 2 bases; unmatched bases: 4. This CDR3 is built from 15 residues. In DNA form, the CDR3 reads TGTGCCAGTAGGAGGACTAGCGGGAGACCCTACGAGCAGTACTTC. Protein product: CASRRTSGRPYEQYF.

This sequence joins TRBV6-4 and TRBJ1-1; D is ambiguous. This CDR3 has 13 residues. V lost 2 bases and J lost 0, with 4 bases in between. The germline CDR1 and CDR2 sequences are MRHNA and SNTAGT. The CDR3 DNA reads TGTGCCAGCAGTGACGAGATGAACACTGAAGCTTTCTTT. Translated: CASSDEMNTEAFF.

The CDR3 sequence is CASKTAVGGYTF. The CDR3 nucleotides are TGTGCCAGCAAGACAGCGGTGGGAGGCTACACCTTC. The rearrangement joins TRBV2 to TRBJ1-2; weak D call: TRBD1 (5 bases). The germline V gene has CDR1 SNHLY and CDR2 FYNNEI. This CDR3 has 12 residues. Deletions cut 7 bases from V and 8 bases from J, with 14 bases between.

In DNA, the CDR3 is TGTGCCAGCAGCTTGGGCGGGAGGGCCTTTAATGAGCAGTTCTTC. Translated: CASSLGGRAFNEQFF. This chain connects TRBV5-6 to TRBJ2-1, with 9 positions matching TRBD2. Germline V gene lookup returns CDR1 SGHDT and CDR2 YYEEEE. V shed 0 bases and J 7 bases; nucleotides not matched to a gene: 5. CDR3 length: 15 amino acids. Variable domain in full (rest from reference TRBV5-6 and TRBJ2-1): DAGVTQSPTHLIKTRGQQVTLRCSPKSGHDTVSWYQQALGQGPQFIFQYYEEEERQRGNFPDRFSGHQFPNYSSELNVNALLLGDSALYLCASSLGGRAFNEQFFGPGTRLTVL.

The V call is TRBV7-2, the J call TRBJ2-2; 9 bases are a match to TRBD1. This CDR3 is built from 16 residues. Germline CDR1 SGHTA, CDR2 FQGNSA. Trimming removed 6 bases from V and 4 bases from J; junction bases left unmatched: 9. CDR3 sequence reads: CASRPDRGRSTGELFF. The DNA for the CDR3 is TGTGCCAGCAGACCGGACAGGGGAAGATCCACCGGGGAGCTGTTTTTT.

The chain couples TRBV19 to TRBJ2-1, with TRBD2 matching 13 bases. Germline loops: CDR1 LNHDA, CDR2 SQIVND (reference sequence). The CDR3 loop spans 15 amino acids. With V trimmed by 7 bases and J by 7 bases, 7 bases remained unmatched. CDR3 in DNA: TGTGCCAGTATAGGAGGACTAGCGGGAGTTAATGAGCAGTTCTTC. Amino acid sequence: CASIGGLAGVNEQFF.

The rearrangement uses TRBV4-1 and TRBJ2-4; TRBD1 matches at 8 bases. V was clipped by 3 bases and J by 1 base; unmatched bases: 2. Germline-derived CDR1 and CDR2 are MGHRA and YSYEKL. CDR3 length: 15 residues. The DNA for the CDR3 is TGCGCCAGCAGCCAGACAGGGGTGGCCAAAAACATTCAGTACTTC. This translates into CASSQTGVAKNIQYF.

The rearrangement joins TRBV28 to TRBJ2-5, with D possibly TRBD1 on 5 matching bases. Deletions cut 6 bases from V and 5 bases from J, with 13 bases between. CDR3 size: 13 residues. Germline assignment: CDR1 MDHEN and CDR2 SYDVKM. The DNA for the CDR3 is TGTGCCAGCAGGAAGGGGTCGAGGGAGACCCAGTACTTC. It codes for CASRKGSRETQYF.